The rows below give T cell receptor beta chains drawn from one sample of a study of cytomegalovirus exposure and HLA in healthy donors. Sequencing was performed with immunoSEQ multiplex PCR; in TCRdb, only in-frame clones are kept and a portion is missing. Among around 190,000 clones listed, around 85% were seen once. Source material: PBMCs. The source is a woman aged 50 to 60 in good health and CMV-seronegative. Each CDR3 is given with its conserved first and last residue. The D gene is left open where the match is weak.

d_call j_call v_call cdr3_length cdr3_aa cdr3_nt
NA TRBJ1-1 TRBV28 15 CASSSPQEGTRKAFF TGTGCCAGCAGTTCCCCCCAGGAGGGTACGAGGAAAGCTTTCTTT
NA TRBJ2-2 TRBV11-2 17 CASSPPFQAGATGELFF TGTGCCAGCAGCCCCCCATTTCAGGCGGGGGCCACCGGGGAGCTGTTTTTT
NA TRBJ2-6 TRBV27 14 CASKLRSGANVLTF TGTGCCAGCAAGCTCCGCTCTGGGGCCAACGTCCTGACTTTC
TRBD2 TRBJ2-7 TRBV19 14 CASSDSGRIYEQYF TGTGCCAGTAGTGACAGCGGGAGGATATACGAGCAGTACTTC
NA TRBJ2-7 TRBV5-1 13 CASSLTVTYEQYF TGCGCCAGCAGCTTGACGGTCACCTACGAGCAGTACTTC
NA TRBJ2-2 TRBV9 18 CASSPQGVGSGYTGELFF TGTGCCAGCAGCCCCCAAGGGGTGGGCAGCGGGTACACCGGGGAGCTGTTTTTT
TRBD1 TRBJ2-5 TRBV28 15 CASSRPTGGKETQYF TGTGCCAGCAGCCGTCCGACAGGGGGTAAAGAGACCCAGTACTTC
NA TRBJ2-1 TRBV29-1 12 CSVVTGVNEQFF TGCAGCGTTGTCACTGGAGTCAATGAGCAGTTCTTC
NA TRBJ2-7 TRBV7-8 14 CASSLVDGAYEQYF TGTGCCAGCAGCTTAGTCGACGGAGCTTACGAGCAGTACTTC
TRBD2 TRBJ2-3 TRBV19 16 CASSAGLAGAGDTQYF TGTGCCAGTTCCGCGGGACTAGCGGGAGCGGGGGATACGCAGTATTTT
TRBD2 TRBJ2-7 TRBV11-2 15 CASSPSGRSGYEQYF TGTGCCAGCAGCCCTAGCGGGAGGAGTGGCTACGAGCAGTACTTC